This T cell receptor (beta chain) came from a study of shared clonotypes between healthy human individuals. General study findings and limits: Estimated clonotype richness was generally higher in naive than memory subsets.

The CDR3 consists of 16 residues. Between the trimmed V and J ends, which lost 0 bases and 6 bases, there was a span of 15 bases. Germline V CDR1 and CDR2: SGHRS, YFSETQ. Note on this clone: Its antigen is unidentified.

Profiled with immunoSEQ multiplex PCR; TCRdb holds only in-frame clones, not every one. The sample consists of about 2.4 million clones, under 95% of them appearing once. The gene calls are TRBV5-1 and TRBJ2-2; D perhaps matches TRBD2 (6 bases). The clonotype comes from a man aged 18 to 30 in good health. Some clones in this sample may be carry-over from other donors' samples. The material sequenced was naive CD4+ T cells from PBMCs. Documented subset: CD45RA+ positively selected. The CDR3 coding sequence is TGCGCCAGCAGCTTGGGGGCTAGCGAACGATCCGGGGAGCTGTTTTTT. Protein product: CASSLGASERSGELFF.